A single sample gave rise to the 8 T cell receptor beta chains below, sequenced in a study of shared clonotypes between healthy human individuals. Only in-frame clones appear in the TCRdb table, and some are missing; sequencing was by immunoSEQ multiplex PCR. This repertoire shows some 660,000 clones, roughly 72% found once; its top ten account for around 2%. The sequenced sample was memory CD4+ T cells sorted from blood. Subset of the sample: CD45RA-negative fraction. These receptors all stem from a woman between 25 and 40 years old in good health.

The chain combines TRBV10-1 with TRBJ2-3; 7 positions agree with TRBD1. The CDR3 has 16 amino acids. J was trimmed by 0 bases and V by 6 bases; bases with no gene match: 9. Germline CDR1 WNHNN, CDR2 SYGVQD (reference sequence). Here the CDR3 reads CASSASLQGSTDTQYF. The DNA for the CDR3 is TGCGCCAGCAGCGCCTCCTTACAGGGGAGCACAGATACGCAGTATTTT.

At least ten counts were recorded for this clone. This chain links TRBV25-1 with TRBJ2-1; 13 positions match TRBD2. The trim removed 5 bases at V and 1 base at J, leaving 5 bases unmatched. The CDR3 is 17 amino acids. Germline values: CDR1 MGHDK, CDR2 SYGVNS. The CDR3 DNA reads as TGTGCCAGCAGTTCGCGACTAGCGGGGGGATCCTACAATGAGCAGTTCTTC. This translates into CASSSRLAGGSYNEQFF.

This clone was recorded at least ten times. The chain carries TRBV6-1 and TRBJ2-2, with D uncertain. The CDR3 runs 14 residues. V was pared by 5 bases and J by 0 bases, with 7 bases between. Germline V gene lookup returns CDR1 MNHNS and CDR2 SASEGT. CDR3 bases: TGTGCCAGCAGTTCCCTCTCGAACACCGGGGAGCTGTTTTTT. It translates to CASSSLSNTGELFF.

Here the CDR3 DNA reads TGTGCCAGCAGCGCAGGGCAAGGCACTGAAGCTTTCTTT. Translation: CASSAGQGTEAFF. This chain links TRBV7-3 with TRBJ1-1, with a tentative D call TRBD1 (5 bases). Germline CDR1 reads SGHTA; CDR2 reads FQGTGA. Trimming removed 5 bases at V and 4 bases at J, with 11 bases between. CDR3 length: 13 residues.

The chain carries TRBV4-1 and TRBJ2-5, with 9 bases fitting TRBD2. CDR1 MGHRA and CDR2 YSYEKL come from the germline V gene. The CDR3 contains 16 residues. The V segment lost 4 bases and the J segment 3 bases; nucleotides outside the gene matches: 9. CDR3 loop: CASSPRAGGLEETQYF. The CDR3 coding sequence is TGCGCCAGCAGCCCGCGAGCGGGAGGCCTGGAAGAGACCCAGTACTTC.

The chain recombines TRBV2 with TRBJ2-2; the match to TRBD1 covers 8 bases. J gave up 3 bases and V 5 bases, and 5 bases lay outside the gene matches. Germline V CDR1 and CDR2: SNHLY, FYNNEI. This CDR3 is 15 amino acids long. CDR3 loop: CASSMTGADTGELFF. The CDR3 region has the DNA TGTGCCAGCAGTATGACAGGGGCGGACACCGGGGAGCTGTTTTTT.

The CDR3 nucleotides are TGTGCCAGCAGCCGGGATTTGAACGAAAAACTGTTTTTT. Protein: CASSRDLNEKLFF. This chain links TRBV28 with TRBJ1-4, with D unclear. CDR1 and CDR2 (germline): MDHEN, SYDVKM. V lost 6 bases, J lost 8 bases, and 13 bases lay in between. This CDR3 contains 13 residues.

This clone showed up just once. This sequence joins TRBV21-1 and TRBJ1-2. TRBV21-1 is an annotated pseudogene. This CDR3 spans 14 amino acids. The DNA for the CDR3 is TGTGCCAGCAGCTTAAGACCTTTCCACTATGGCTACACCTTC. This codes for CASSLRPFHYGYTF.